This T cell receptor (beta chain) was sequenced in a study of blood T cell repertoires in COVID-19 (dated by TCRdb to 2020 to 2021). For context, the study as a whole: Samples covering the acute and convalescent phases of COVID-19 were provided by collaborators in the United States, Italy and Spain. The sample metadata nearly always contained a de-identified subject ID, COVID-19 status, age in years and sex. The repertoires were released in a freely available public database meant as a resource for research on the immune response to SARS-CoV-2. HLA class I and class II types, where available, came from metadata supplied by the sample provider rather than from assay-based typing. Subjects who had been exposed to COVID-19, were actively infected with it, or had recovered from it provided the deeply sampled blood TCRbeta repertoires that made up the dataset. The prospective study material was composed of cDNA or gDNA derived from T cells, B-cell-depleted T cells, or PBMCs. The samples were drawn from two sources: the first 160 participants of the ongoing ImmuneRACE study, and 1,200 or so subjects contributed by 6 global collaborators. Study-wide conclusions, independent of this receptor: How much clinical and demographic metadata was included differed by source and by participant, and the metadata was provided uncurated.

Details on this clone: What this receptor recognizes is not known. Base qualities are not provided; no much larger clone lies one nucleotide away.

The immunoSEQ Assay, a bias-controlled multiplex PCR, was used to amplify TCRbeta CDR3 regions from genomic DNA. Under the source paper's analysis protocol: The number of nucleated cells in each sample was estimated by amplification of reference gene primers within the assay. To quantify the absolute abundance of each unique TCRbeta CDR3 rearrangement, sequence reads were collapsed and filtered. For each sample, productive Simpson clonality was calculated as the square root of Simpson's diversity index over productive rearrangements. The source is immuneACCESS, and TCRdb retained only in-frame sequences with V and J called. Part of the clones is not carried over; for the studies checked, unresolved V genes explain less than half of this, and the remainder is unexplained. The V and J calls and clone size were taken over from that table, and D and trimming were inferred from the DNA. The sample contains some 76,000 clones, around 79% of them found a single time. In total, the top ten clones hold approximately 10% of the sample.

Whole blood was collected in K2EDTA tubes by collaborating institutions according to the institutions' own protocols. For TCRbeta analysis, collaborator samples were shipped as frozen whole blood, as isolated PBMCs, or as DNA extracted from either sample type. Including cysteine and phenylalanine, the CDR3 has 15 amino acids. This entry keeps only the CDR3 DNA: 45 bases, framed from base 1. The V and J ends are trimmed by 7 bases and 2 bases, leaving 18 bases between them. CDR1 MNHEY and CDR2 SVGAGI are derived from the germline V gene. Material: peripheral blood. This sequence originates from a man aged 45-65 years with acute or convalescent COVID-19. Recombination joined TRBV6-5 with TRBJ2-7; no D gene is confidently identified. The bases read TGTGCCAGCATGTCGTCACACAACCTTCCCTACGAGCAGTACTTC. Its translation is CASMSSHNLPYEQYF.